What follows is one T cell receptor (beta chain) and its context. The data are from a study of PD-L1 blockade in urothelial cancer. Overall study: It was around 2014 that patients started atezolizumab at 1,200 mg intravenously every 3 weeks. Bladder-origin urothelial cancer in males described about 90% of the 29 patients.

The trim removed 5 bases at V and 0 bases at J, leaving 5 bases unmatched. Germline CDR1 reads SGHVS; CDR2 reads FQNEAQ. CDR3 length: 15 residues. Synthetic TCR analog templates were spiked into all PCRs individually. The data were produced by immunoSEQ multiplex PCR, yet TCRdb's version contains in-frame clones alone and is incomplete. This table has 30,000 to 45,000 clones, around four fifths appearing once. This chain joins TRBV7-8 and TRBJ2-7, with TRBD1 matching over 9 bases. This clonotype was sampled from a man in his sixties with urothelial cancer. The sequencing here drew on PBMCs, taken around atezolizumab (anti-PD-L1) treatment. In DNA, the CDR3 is TGTGCCAGCAGCCGCGGACAGGGGATCTCCTACGAGCAGTACTTC. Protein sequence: CASSRGQGISYEQYF.